This section outlines one T cell receptor beta chain sequence together with its context. The sample comes from a study of shared clonotypes between healthy human individuals. Study details: There were three CD4 naive, three CD4 memory, two CD8 naive and one CD8 memory plates per donor.

This CDR3 region has 15 residues. Losses at the gene ends were 4 bases for V and 6 bases for J; bases not matched to a gene: 12. In germline, CDR1 is SNHLY, CDR2 FYNNEI. The run depth of the assay was deep. An even split of each subset's genomic DNA across several immunoSEQ plates was performed. Only in-frame clones appear in the TCRdb table, and some are missing; sequencing was by immunoSEQ multiplex PCR. The sample carries some 660,000 clones, about 80% recorded once. Subsets obtained from CD4+ cells comprised CD45RA+ naive and CD45RA-negative memory cells. The sequence came from a woman under 40 in good health. The sequencing input was memory CD4+ T cells sorted from blood. Stated subset: CD45RA-negative fraction. This chain uses TRBV2 with TRBJ2-7; 7 nucleotides match TRBD2. This CDR3 reads CASSAPRGSGGEQYF. CDR3 nucleotides: TGTGCCAGCAGTGCCCCGCGGGGTTCGGGGGGCGAGCAGTACTTC. Drawing the rest from reference TRBV2 and TRBJ2-7, the complete variable domain is EPEVTQTPSHQVTQMGQEVILRCVPISNHLYFYWYRQILGQKVEFLVSFYNNEISEKSEIFDDQFSVERPDGSNFTLKIRSTKLEDSAMYFCASSAPRGSGGEQYFGPGTRLTVT.